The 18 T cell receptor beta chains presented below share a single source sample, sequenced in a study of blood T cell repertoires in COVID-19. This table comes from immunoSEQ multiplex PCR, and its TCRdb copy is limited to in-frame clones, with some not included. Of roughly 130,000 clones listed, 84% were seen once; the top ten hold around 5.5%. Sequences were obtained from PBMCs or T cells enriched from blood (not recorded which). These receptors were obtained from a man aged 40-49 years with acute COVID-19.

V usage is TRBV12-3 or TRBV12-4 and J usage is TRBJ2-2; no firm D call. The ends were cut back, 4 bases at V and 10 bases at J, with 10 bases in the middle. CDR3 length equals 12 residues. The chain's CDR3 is CASSYVPVELFF. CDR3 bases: TGTGCCAGCAGTTATGTGCCGGTGGAGCTGTTTTTT.

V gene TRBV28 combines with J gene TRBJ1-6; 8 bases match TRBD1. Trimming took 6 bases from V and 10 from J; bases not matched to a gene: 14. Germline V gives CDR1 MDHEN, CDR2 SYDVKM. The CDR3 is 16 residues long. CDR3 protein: CASRQIRDRSWSPLHF. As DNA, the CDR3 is TGTGCCAGCAGGCAAATCCGGGACAGGTCGTGGTCACCCCTCCACTTT.

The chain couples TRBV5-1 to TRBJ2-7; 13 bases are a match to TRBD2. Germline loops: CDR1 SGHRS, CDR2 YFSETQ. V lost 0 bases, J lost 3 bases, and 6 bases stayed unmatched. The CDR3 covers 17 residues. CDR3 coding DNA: TGCGCCAGCAGCTTGGAACTAGCGGGAGGGCCGTTCTACGAGCAGTACTTC. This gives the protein CASSLELAGGPFYEQYF.

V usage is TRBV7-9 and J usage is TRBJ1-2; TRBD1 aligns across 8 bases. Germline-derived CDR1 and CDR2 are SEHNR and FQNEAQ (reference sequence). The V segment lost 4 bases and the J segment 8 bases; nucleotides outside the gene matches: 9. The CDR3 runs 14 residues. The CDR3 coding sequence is TGTGCCAGCAGCTCCTCGGACAGGGAGCGAGGCTACACCTTC. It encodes CASSSSDRERGYTF.

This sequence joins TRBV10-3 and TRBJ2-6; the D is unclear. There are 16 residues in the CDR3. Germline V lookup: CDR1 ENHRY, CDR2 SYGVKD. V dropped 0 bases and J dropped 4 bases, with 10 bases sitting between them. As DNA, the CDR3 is TGTGCCATCAGTGAGTCGGTGGTGGGCGGGGCCAACGTCCTGACTTTC. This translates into CAISESVVGGANVLTF.

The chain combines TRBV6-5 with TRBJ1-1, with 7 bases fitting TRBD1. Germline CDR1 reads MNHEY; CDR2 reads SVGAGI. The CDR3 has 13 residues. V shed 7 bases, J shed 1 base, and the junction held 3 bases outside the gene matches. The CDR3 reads CASIGTANTEAFF. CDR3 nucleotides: TGTGCCAGCATAGGGACAGCGAACACTGAAGCTTTCTTT.

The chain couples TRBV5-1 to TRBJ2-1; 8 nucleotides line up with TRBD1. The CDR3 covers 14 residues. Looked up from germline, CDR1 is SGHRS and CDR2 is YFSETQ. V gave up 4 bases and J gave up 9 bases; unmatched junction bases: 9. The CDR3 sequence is CASSALGQGVEQFF. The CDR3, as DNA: TGCGCCAGCAGCGCACTCGGACAGGGAGTTGAGCAGTTCTTC.

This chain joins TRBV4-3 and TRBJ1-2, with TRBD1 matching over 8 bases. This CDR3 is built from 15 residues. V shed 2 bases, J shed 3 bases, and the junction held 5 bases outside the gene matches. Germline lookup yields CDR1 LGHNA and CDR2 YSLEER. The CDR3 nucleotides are TGCGCCAGCAGCCAACAGACAGGGGCGGACTATGGCTACACCTTC. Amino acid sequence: CASSQQTGADYGYTF.

The DNA for the CDR3 is TGCAGCGTCGGGACTAGCGGGCTATGGCAGTTCTTC. It codes for CSVGTSGLWQFF. This chain connects TRBV29-1 to TRBJ2-1; 12 bases agree with TRBD2. V was clipped by 6 bases and J by 12 bases; unmatched bases: 6. The CDR3 loop spans 12 amino acids. In germline, CDR1 is SQVTM, CDR2 ANQGSEA.

The CDR3: CAWRVNGLYQGNTIYF. In nucleotides, the CDR3 is TGTGCCTGGAGGGTCAACGGACTATACCAAGGAAACACCATATATTTT. The chain joins TRBV30 to TRBJ1-3, with D unclear. V was clipped by 3 bases and J by 4 bases, with 19 bases between them. CDR1 and CDR2 (germline): GTSNPN, SVGIG (reference sequence). The CDR3 contains 16 residues.

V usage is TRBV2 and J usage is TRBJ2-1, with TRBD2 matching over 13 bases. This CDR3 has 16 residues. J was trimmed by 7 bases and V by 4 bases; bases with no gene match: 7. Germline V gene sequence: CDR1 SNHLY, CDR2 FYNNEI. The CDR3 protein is CASSAFGTSGVNEQFF. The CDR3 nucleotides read TGTGCCAGCAGTGCGTTTGGGACTAGCGGGGTTAATGAGCAGTTCTTC.

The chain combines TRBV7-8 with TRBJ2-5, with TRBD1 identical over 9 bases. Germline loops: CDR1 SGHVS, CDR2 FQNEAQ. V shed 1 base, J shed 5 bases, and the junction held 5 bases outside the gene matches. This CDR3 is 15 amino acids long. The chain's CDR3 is CASSLVTGGGETQYF. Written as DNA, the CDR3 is TGTGCCAGCAGCTTAGTCACAGGGGGCGGTGAGACCCAGTACTTC.

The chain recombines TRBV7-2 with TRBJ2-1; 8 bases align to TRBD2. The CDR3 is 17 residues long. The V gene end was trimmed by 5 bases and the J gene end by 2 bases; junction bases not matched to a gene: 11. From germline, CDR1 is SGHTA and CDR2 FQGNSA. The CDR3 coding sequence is TGTGCCAGCAGCCCCCGGACTAGCTTCTTAACCTACAATGAGCAGTTCTTC. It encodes CASSPRTSFLTYNEQFF. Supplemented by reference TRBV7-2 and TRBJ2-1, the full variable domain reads GAGVSQSPSNKVTEKGKDVELRCDPISGHTALYWYRQSLGQGLEFLIYFQGNSAPDKSGLPSDRFSAERTGGSVSTLTIQRTQQEDSAVYLCASSPRTSFLTYNEQFFGPGTRLTVL.

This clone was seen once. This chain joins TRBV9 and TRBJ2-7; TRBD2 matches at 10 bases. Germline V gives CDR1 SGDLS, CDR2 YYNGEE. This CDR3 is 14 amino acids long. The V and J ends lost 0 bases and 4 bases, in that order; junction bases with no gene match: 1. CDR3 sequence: CASSVASGGYEQYF. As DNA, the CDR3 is TGTGCCAGCAGCGTAGCTAGCGGGGGTTACGAGCAGTACTTC. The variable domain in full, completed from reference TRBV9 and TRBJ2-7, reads DSGVTQTPKHLITATGQRVTLRCSPRSGDLSVYWYQQSLDQGLQFLIQYYNGEERAKGNILERFSAQQFPDLHSELNLSSLELGDSALYFCASSVASGGYEQYFGPGTRLTVT.

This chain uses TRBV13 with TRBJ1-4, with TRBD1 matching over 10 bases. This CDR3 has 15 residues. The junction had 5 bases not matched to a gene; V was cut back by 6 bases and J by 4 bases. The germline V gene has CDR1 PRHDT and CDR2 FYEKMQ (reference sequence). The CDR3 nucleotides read TGTGCCAGCAGTATCCGGGACAGGGGTAATGAAAAACTGTTTTTT. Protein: CASSIRDRGNEKLFF.

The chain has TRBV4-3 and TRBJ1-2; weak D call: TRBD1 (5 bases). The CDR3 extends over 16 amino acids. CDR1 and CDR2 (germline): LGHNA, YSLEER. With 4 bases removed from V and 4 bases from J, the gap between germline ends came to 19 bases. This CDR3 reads CASSRGRKGDVYGYTF. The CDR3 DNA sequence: TGCGCCAGCAGCCGCGGACGGAAAGGGGATGTCTATGGCTACACCTTC.

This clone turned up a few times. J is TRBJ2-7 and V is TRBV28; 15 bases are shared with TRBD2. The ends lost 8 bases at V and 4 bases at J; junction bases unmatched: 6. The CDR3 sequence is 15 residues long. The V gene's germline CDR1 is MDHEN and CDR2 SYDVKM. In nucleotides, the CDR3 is TGTGCCAGCTGCGGGACTAGCGGGAGGTGGTACGAGCAGTACTTC. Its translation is CASCGTSGRWYEQYF. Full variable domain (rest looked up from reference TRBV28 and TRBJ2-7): DVKVTQSSRYLVKRTGEKVFLECVQDMDHENMFWYRQDPGLGLRLIYFSYDVKMKEKGDIPEGYSVSREKKERFSLILESASTNQTSMYLCASCGTSGRWYEQYFGPGTRLTVT.

In DNA, the CDR3 is TGTGCCAGCAAAGGGGGATACCCTAGCTCTGGGGCCAACGTCCTGACTTTC. Its translation is CASKGGYPSSGANVLTF. V and J are TRBV2 and TRBJ2-6; maybe TRBD1 (6 bases). The CDR3 runs 17 residues. Trimming stripped 7 bases from V and 0 bases from J, with 16 bases between. Germline V gene data show CDR1 as SNHLY and CDR2 as FYNNEI.